The source of this T cell receptor (beta chain) is a study of molecular identifiers for immune sequencing clone quantification. Study overall: RNA from approximately 20,000 or 100,000 naive CD8 cells was split five ways in replicates, with four sequenced. Study findings and constraints: Even with approximately 1 million naive cells present, spiked Jurkat TCR RNA from one cell was reportedly detectable.

It was from around 18,000 to 910,000 sorted cells, with 10%, 30% or 50% RNA, that naive CD8 libraries came. Bulk TCR libraries were made with methods that had been previously described and with listed TCR primers. One entry per CDR3 protein, called by TCRdb with MiXCR from the PCR reads. The sample records some 88,000 distinct CDR3 sequences, around 20% being singletons. This CDR3 is built from 14 residues. Germline CDR1 is GTSNPN and CDR2 is SVGIG (reference sequence). V was cut by 3 bases and J by 0 bases, with 12 bases left in between. This clonotype appeared many times. The target antigen is unknown.

The specimen sequenced was naive CD8+ T cells from blood, with Jurkat cell RNA spiked in. The sample's subset: FACS-sorted CD8+CD4-CCR7+CD45RA+ naive T cells. The chain joins TRBV30 to TRBJ2-7, with a possible D match to TRBD1 (6 bases). The sequence was obtained from a human donor in good health. Some libraries in this study had Jurkat cell RNA spiked in. The CDR3 DNA reads TGTGCCTGGAGCCAGGGGCTCTTCTCCTACGAGCAGTACTTC. Translating it yields CAWSQGLFSYEQYF.